This T cell receptor beta chain was identified in a study of T cells in Graves' hyperthyroidism and ophthalmopathy. Looking at the study overall: Prior to any treatment, at the point of initial diagnosis, peripheral blood was collected.

The sample holds a few counts of this clonotype. Its antigen is not identified. The PBMCs were sourced from fresh peripheral blood (about 9.7 ml). From RNA transcripts, TCR beta CDR3 regions were amplified. The HTBI primer set served for first-round RT-PCR of the TCR CDR3. MiXCR, run by TCRdb on the multiplex PCR reads, gives a single entry per CDR3 protein. The sample records more than 300,000 distinct CDR3 sequences, 13% being singletons. Study observations and caveats: Also found in blood were most expanded thyroid clonotypes above 0.001.

The CDR3 totals 14 residues. Germline CDR1 is MNHNS and CDR2 is SASEGT. V lost 7 bases and J lost 0; bases outside the gene matches: 3. J is TRBJ1-3 and V is TRBV6-1; 7 positions match TRBD1. The sequenced sample consisted of blood. This sequence originates from a woman between 18 and 30 years old with Graves' hyperthyroidism. CDR3 sequence: CASTGTASGNTIYF. The CDR3 nucleotides are TGTGCCAGCACCGGGACAGCCTCTGGAAACACCATATATTTT.